The 32 T cell receptor beta chains below all came from one sample that was sequenced in a study of blood T cells in healthy people across ages. Combining a sample-barcoded 5' primer with a J-beta primer mix, a second PCR ran for about 7 to 12 cycles. TCRdb processed the 5' RACE reads anew with MiXCR; each CDR3 protein has one entry. The repertoire holds around 500,000 distinct CDR3 sequences, with around a quarter as singletons. The sample was also linked to a second study, of T cells of mothers and their children.

Sequences were obtained from blood. These receptors all come from a boy between 2 and 10 years old in good health.

The chain carries TRBV7-2 and TRBJ2-5, with 9 bases matching TRBD2. The germline V gene has CDR1 SGHTA and CDR2 FQGNSA. Losses at the gene ends were 5 bases for V and 1 base for J; bases not matched to a gene: 8. This CDR3 has 16 residues. The CDR3 nucleotides read TGTGCCAGCAGCCCGTACTTTAGCGGGAGCCAAGAGACCCAGTACTTC. Its translation: CASSPYFSGSQETQYF.

This clonotype has a handful of counts. The chain is built from TRBV24-1 and TRBJ2-4, with a weak D call TRBD2 (6 bases). The CDR3 runs to 13 residues. V gave up 12 bases and J gave up 4 bases, with 15 bases separating them. Germline CDR1 and CDR2: KGHDR and SFDVKD. The CDR3, as DNA: TGTGCCCCCCCTAAGGGACTGAAAAACATTCAGTACTTC. This codes for CAPPKGLKNIQYF.

This rearrangement joins TRBV7-9 to TRBJ1-2; D not resolved. V gave up 6 bases and J gave up 8 bases, with 13 bases separating them. CDR3 size: 12 residues. CDR1 is SEHNR and CDR2 is FQNEAQ in the germline V gene (reference sequence). The CDR3 is CASSESGSGYTF. DNA of the CDR3: TGTGCCAGCAGTGAGTCGGGGTCGGGCTACACCTTC.

This chain joins TRBV3-1 and TRBJ2-2; 14 bases match TRBD2. With V trimmed by 5 bases and J by 6 bases, 5 bases remained unmatched. The CDR3 consists of 16 residues. The V gene's germline CDR1 is LGHDT and CDR2 YNNKEL (reference sequence). In DNA, the CDR3 is TGTGCCAGCAGCTCCAGACTAGCGGGAGGGCCCGGGGAGCTGTTTTTT. Translated, it gives CASSSRLAGGPGELFF.

The rearrangement joins TRBV5-1 to TRBJ2-7; 12 positions agree with TRBD2. The CDR3 consists of 16 residues. CDR1 is SGHRS, CDR2 YFSETQ, per germline. V lost 3 bases and J lost 4; bases outside the gene matches: 8. The CDR3 coding sequence is TGCGCCAGCAGCTCTAAAGGACTAGCGGGAAGTTACGAGCAGTACTTC. This encodes CASSSKGLAGSYEQYF.

The table lists this clonotype with a few counts. The chain has TRBV20-1 and TRBJ2-3, with D unresolved. Trimming took 6 bases from V and 1 from J, leaving 11 bases between them. CDR1 is DFQATT and CDR2 is SNEGSKA in the germline V gene (reference sequence). The CDR3 is 13 residues long. In nucleotides, the CDR3 is TGCAGTGCCAGTGGGGATGGCACAGATACGCAGTATTTT. Protein product: CSASGDGTDTQYF.

V and J are TRBV20-1 and TRBJ1-2; D is unresolved. V dropped 8 bases and J dropped 2 bases, with 15 bases sitting between them. CDR3 length equals 13 residues. The V gene's germline CDR1 is DFQATT and CDR2 SNEGSKA (reference sequence). The CDR3 reads CSTRTPANYGYTF. Written as DNA, the CDR3 is TGCAGTACCAGGACCCCGGCCAACTATGGCTACACCTTC.

The chain is built from TRBV20-1 and TRBJ1-5; 11 bases map to TRBD1. Germline V gene data show CDR1 as DFQATT and CDR2 as SNEGSKA (reference sequence). The length of the CDR3 is 13 residues. The CDR3 nucleotides read TGCAGCGGACAGGGGGCGATTGGTCAGCCCCAGCATTTT. Encoded protein: CSGQGAIGQPQHF.

This clonotype appeared a few times. The chain combines TRBV7-9 with TRBJ1-1, with unresolved D. This CDR3 has 15 amino acids. Trimming left V 0 bases short and J 1 base short, with 9 bases between. The germline V gene has CDR1 SEHNR and CDR2 FQNEAQ (reference sequence). The CDR3 DNA is TGTGCCAGCAGCTTAGCGGGTCCATCGAACACTGAAGCTTTCTTT. It yields the protein CASSLAGPSNTEAFF.

The V and J genes are TRBV20-1 and TRBJ2-7; 15 nucleotides align to TRBD2. The end of the DNA is better explained by TRBJ2-1, so the J call may be wrong. Germline lookup yields CDR1 DFQATT and CDR2 SNEGSKA (reference sequence). The CDR3 contains 16 residues. CDR3 nucleotide sequence: TGCAGTGCTAACGCCCCGGGACTAGCGGGGGGAAATGAGCAGTTCTTC. Translated, it gives CSANAPGLAGGNEQFF.

This clonotype was counted between two and nine times. The chain has TRBV3-1 and TRBJ2-7; 7 bases map to TRBD1. With V trimmed by 5 bases and J by 6 bases, 13 bases remained unmatched. CDR1 is LGHDT and CDR2 is YNNKEL in the germline V gene (reference sequence). The CDR3 is 15 amino acids. The CDR3 coding sequence is TGTGCCAGCAGCAAACAGGGGATCGGTTTGGTCGAGCAGTACTTC. Protein: CASSKQGIGLVEQYF.

CDR3 residues: CASSLVGRGIISMNTEAFF. The CDR3 DNA reads TGCGCCAGCAGCTTGGTTGGCAGGGGGATAATTTCCATGAACACTGAAGCTTTCTTT. The J gene is TRBJ1-1, the V gene TRBV5-1; 7 bases match TRBD1. The germline V gene encodes CDR1 SGHRS and CDR2 YFSETQ. The trim removed 0 bases at V and 0 bases at J, leaving 14 bases unmatched. This CDR3 contains 19 residues.

This clonotype occurred a few times. The chain carries TRBV5-5 and TRBJ2-1; tentatively, D is TRBD1 or TRBD2 (5 bases each). There are 17 residues in the CDR3. Looked up from germline, CDR1 is SGHKS and CDR2 is YYEKEE (reference sequence). V was shortened by 0 bases and J by 3 bases, with 16 bases between the two germline ends. CDR3 DNA: TGTGCCAGCAGCTTGGAGGACCTAGCTGGGGGCTACAATGAGCAGTTCTTC. Residues: CASSLEDLAGGYNEQFF.

This clonotype was observed a handful of times. DNA for the CDR3: TGCGCCAGCAGCCAAGACAGGTTGGGGGCCAACGTCCTGACTTTC. This codes for CASSQDRLGANVLTF. The genes are TRBV4-3 and TRBJ2-6; no firm D call. The CDR3 sequence is 15 residues long. The germline V gene encodes CDR1 LGHNA and CDR2 YSLEER. Trimming removed 0 bases from V and 4 bases from J, with 7 bases in between.

This clonotype turned up a few times. One junction end disagrees with the germline gene, perhaps due to a read error. This chain connects TRBV12-3 or TRBV12-4 to TRBJ2-7; TRBD1 is a possible D gene (6 bases). The length of the CDR3 is 13 residues. The CDR3 region is CASSPLQGGEQDF. CDR3 DNA: TGTGCCAGCAGTCCCTTACAGGGCGGCGAGCAGGACTTC.

This clonotype was counted only a few times. The rearrangement uses TRBV10-3 and TRBJ2-7, with D tentatively TRBD1 (5 bases). Germline V gives CDR1 ENHRY, CDR2 SYGVKD. Trimming removed 3 bases from V and 7 bases from J, with 19 bases in between. CDR3 length: 15 residues. The CDR3 DNA sequence: TGTGCCATCAGTGAACTGCAGGGCCTCAACGGGGAGCAGTACTTC. This encodes CAISELQGLNGEQYF.

V is TRBV5-1 and J is TRBJ1-2; possible D gene TRBD1, 5 bases. CDR1 is SGHRS, CDR2 YFSETQ, per germline. The CDR3 contains 16 residues. Deletions cut 0 bases from V and 3 bases from J, with 15 bases between. CDR3 protein: CASSLVGRVLHYGYTF. CDR3 DNA sequence: TGCGCCAGCAGCTTGGTTGGCAGGGTATTACACTATGGCTACACCTTC.

This clonotype has only a few counts. This sequence joins TRBV11-2 and TRBJ2-2, with D unresolved. Trimming pared 2 bases from V and 6 bases from J, leaving 7 bases between. The CDR3 spans 13 residues. Germline values: CDR1 SGHAT, CDR2 FQNNGV. CDR3 region: CASSLPWSGELFF. CDR3 DNA sequence: TGTGCCAGCAGCTTACCCTGGTCCGGGGAGCTGTTTTTT.

The chain links TRBV4-1 to TRBJ2-5, with TRBD2 matching over 11 bases. CDR1 and CDR2 from the germline V gene are MGHRA and YSYEKL. J was trimmed by 3 bases and V by 5 bases; bases with no gene match: 5. This CDR3 comprises 15 residues. CDR3 loop: CASSAGLAVEETQYF. The CDR3 nucleotides are TGCGCCAGCAGCGCGGGACTAGCGGTCGAAGAGACCCAGTACTTC.

Only a few counts were recorded for this clonotype. This sequence joins TRBV5-5 and TRBJ2-5, with D perhaps TRBD1 (6 bases). The germline V gene encodes CDR1 SGHKS and CDR2 YYEKEE (reference sequence). The ends were cut back, 3 bases at V and 2 bases at J, with 11 bases in the middle. The CDR3 runs 14 residues. CDR3 protein: CASSSDSIQETQYF. CDR3 nucleotides: TGTGCCAGCAGCTCGGACAGCATACAAGAGACCCAGTACTTC.

This clonotype was found a few times. The chain's CDR3 is CSVGLLNTAPYEQYF. For the CDR3, the DNA is TGCAGCGTTGGCTTGCTGAATACAGCTCCCTACGAGCAGTACTTC. This chain connects TRBV29-1 to TRBJ2-7; D ambiguous. V dropped 4 bases and J dropped 2 bases, with 18 bases sitting between them. Germline V gene data show CDR1 as SQVTM and CDR2 as ANQGSEA. The CDR3 runs to 15 residues.

About this clonotype: Just one base apart from a much larger clone, this may be a read error. The V gene is TRBV20-1, the J gene TRBJ2-5, with 7 nucleotides matching TRBD2. Germline loops: CDR1 DFQATT, CDR2 SNEGSKA (reference sequence). V lost 4 bases, J lost 11 bases, and 13 bases stayed unmatched. This CDR3 is 13 amino acids long. The CDR3 nucleotides are TGCAGTGCTAAAGGCAAGCGGGATTACGGGCAGTACTTC. Protein sequence: CSAKGKRDYGQYF.

The chain combines TRBV3-1 with TRBJ2-1; D not certain. The tail of the sequence fits TRBJ2-7 better, so the J call may be wrong. From germline, CDR1 is LGHDT and CDR2 YNNKEL (reference sequence). The CDR3 is made up of 17 amino acids. The CDR3 DNA is TGTGCCAGCAGCCAATGGCTGGCCCAACTTGCCCCCCACGAGCAGTACTTC. Its protein is CASSQWLAQLAPHEQYF.

This clonotype was counted a few times. The chain employs TRBV5-1 and TRBJ2-3; 14 bases fit TRBD2. With V trimmed by 3 bases and J by 14 bases, 8 bases remained unmatched. Germline assignment: CDR1 SGHRS and CDR2 YFSETQ. This CDR3 contains 14 residues. For the CDR3, the DNA is TGCGCCAGCAGCTCGACTAGCGGGGGGGGTAATTGGTATTTT. Protein product: CASSSTSGGGNWYF.

The genes are TRBV2 and TRBJ2-5; D ambiguous. The DNA end favors TRBJ2-7, so the J call may be wrong. CDR1 is SNHLY and CDR2 is FYNNEI in the germline V gene. The CDR3 is made up of 12 amino acids. For the CDR3, the DNA is TGTGCCTTGGGTACTTTCTCCTACGAGCAGTACTTC. Residues: CALGTFSYEQYF.

For this clonotype: It is likely a read error, because the conserved phenylalanine at the end of the CDR3 is missing. This chain uses TRBV25-1 with TRBJ2-5, with unresolved D. The length of the CDR3 is 14 residues. In germline, CDR1 is MGHDK, CDR2 SYGVNS. V shed 5 bases and J shed 5 bases, with 15 bases lying between them. CDR3 region: CASSRTGLMETQYL. The CDR3 DNA reads as TGTGCCAGCAGTCGGACCGGGTTGATGGAGACCCAGTACCTC.

This clonotype was found a few times. The V gene is TRBV12-3 or TRBV12-4, the J gene TRBJ2-2, with 7 positions matching TRBD1. V shed 2 bases and J 6 bases; nucleotides not matched to a gene: 3. This CDR3 has 14 amino acids. Written as DNA, the CDR3 is TGTGCCAGCAGTTTACGGACAGGTGCCGGGGAGCTGTTTTTT. Translation gives CASSLRTGAGELFF.

This clonotype came up a few times. V gene TRBV7-9 combines with J gene TRBJ2-1; possible D gene TRBD1, 6 bases. V was pared by 5 bases and J by 0 bases, with 14 bases between. Germline V gene sequence: CDR1 SEHNR, CDR2 FQNEAQ (reference sequence). The CDR3 has 16 residues. The CDR3 protein is CASSIRTASSYNEQFF. The DNA for the CDR3 is TGTGCCAGCAGCATCCGGACAGCCAGCTCCTACAATGAGCAGTTCTTC.

This clonotype was detected a few times. The chain has TRBV7-8 and TRBJ1-1, with a possible D match to TRBD1 (5 bases). This CDR3 is built from 12 residues. Germline lookup yields CDR1 SGHVS and CDR2 FQNEAQ. Trimming pared 8 bases from V and 5 bases from J, leaving 12 bases between. CDR3 residues: CASVGEPTEAFF. The DNA of the CDR3 is TGTGCCAGCGTGGGGGAGCCAACTGAAGCTTTCTTT.

In this sample, this clonotype turned up a few times. The germline gene is not matched at one end of the junction; a read error may be the cause. The gene calls are TRBV18 and TRBJ2-5; TRBD1 might be the D (6 bases). The CDR3 is 11 amino acids. The germline CDR1 and CDR2 sequences are KGHSH and LQKENI. CDR3 in DNA: TGTGCCAGCTCGCCGGACAGCCACATACACTTC. It yields the protein CASSPDSHIHF.

The V gene is TRBV7-3, the J gene TRBJ2-6; no clear D gene. Germline values: CDR1 SGHTA, CDR2 FQGTGA. The CDR3 spans 14 residues. V dropped 5 bases and J dropped 4 bases, with 9 bases sitting between them. CDR3 bases: TGTGCCAGCAGCCCCTCAACGGGGGCCAACGTCCTGACTTTC. Protein product: CASSPSTGANVLTF. Together with reference TRBV7-3 and TRBJ2-6, the CDR3 gives the full variable domain: GAGVSQTPSNKVTEKGKYVELRCDPISGHTALYWYRQSLGQGPEFLIYFQGTGAADDSGLPNDRFFAVRPEGSVSTLKIQRTERGDSAVYLCASSPSTGANVLTFGAGSRLTVL.

The chain uses TRBV5-1 and TRBJ1-1; TRBD1 might be the D (5 bases). In germline, CDR1 is SGHRS, CDR2 YFSETQ. There are 16 residues in the CDR3. V lost 0 bases, J lost 5 bases, and 17 bases lay in between. CDR3 coding DNA: TGCGCCAGCAGCTTGGGGGGGACGGGGAGTGGGACTGAAGCTTTCTTT. This sequence encodes CASSLGGTGSGTEAFF.